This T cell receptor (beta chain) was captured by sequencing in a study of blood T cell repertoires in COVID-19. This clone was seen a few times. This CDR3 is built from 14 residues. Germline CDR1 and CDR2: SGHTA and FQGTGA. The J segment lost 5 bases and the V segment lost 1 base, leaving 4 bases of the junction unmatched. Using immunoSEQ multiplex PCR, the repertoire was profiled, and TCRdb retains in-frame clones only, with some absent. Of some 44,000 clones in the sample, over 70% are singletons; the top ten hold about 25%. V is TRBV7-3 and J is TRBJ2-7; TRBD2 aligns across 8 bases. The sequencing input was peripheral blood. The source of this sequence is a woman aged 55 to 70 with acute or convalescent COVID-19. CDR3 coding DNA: TGTGCCAGCAGCTTAAATCCAGCGGGGGACGAGCAGTACTTC. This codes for CASSLNPAGDEQYF.